This passage covers 17 T cell receptor beta chains from one sample sequenced in a study of T-cell memory formation after mild COVID-19 (dated by TCRdb to the early 2020s). The protocol used for the library was 5' RACE. The sequencing machine was an Illumina NovaSeq 6000. TCRdb took the public reads, trimmed them with fastp at Q25, ran MiXCR for clone calling and kept in-frame beta chains. Each entry is one CDR3 protein sequence, shown with its most common DNA and genes. The sample table contains 100,000 to 120,000 distinct CDR3 sequences; only one count was recorded for 22% of them. Under 50% of the sample comes from the top ten. Specimen: PBMCs or a T cell subset sorted from them (not recorded which). Receptors were obtained from a man between 18 and 29 years old who had mild COVID-19 (a few samples of this study predate the infection). The sample titles of this study are shuffled in the database, so cell type and time point are left out; the donor was told from shared clones.

The V call is TRBV19, the J call TRBJ2-4; weak D call: TRBD2 (6 bases). Germline V lookup: CDR1 LNHDA, CDR2 SQIVND (reference sequence). There are 11 residues in the CDR3. The V end lost 6 bases, the J end lost 12 bases, and 12 bases lay between the germline ends. The CDR3 here is CASSSPGDQYF. As DNA, the CDR3 is TGTGCCAGTAGCTCCCCGGGAGATCAGTACTTC.

This clonotype was observed a handful of times. The chain combines TRBV15 with TRBJ2-7; D unclear. CDR1 and CDR2 (germline): LNHNV, YYDKDF (reference sequence). The V end lost 1 base, the J end lost 7 bases, and 11 bases lay between the germline ends. The CDR3 totals 13 residues. CDR3: CATSRVGMSEQYV. The CDR3 bases are TGTGCCACCAGCAGAGTTGGGATGTCAGAGCAGTACGTC.

This clonotype was seen a few times. V and J are TRBV6-2 or TRBV6-3 and TRBJ2-7; D ambiguous. This CDR3 has 12 amino acids. Germline V gives CDR1 MNHEY, CDR2 SVGEGT. The V gene lost 5 bases and the J gene lost 3 bases, with 8 bases spanning the gap. CDR3 residues: CASSADGYEQYV. CDR3 bases: TGTGCCAGCAGTGCCGACGGCTACGAGCAGTACGTC.

The sample holds a few counts of this clonotype. Here the CDR3 DNA reads TGTGCCAGCACCAGGGCCTCCCTCACAGATACGCAGTATTTT. It codes for CASTRASLTDTQYF. This chain links TRBV27 with TRBJ2-3; perhaps TRBD1 as D (5 bases). Trimming left V 7 bases short and J 2 bases short, with 13 bases between. This CDR3 region has 14 residues. Germline CDR1 is MNHEY and CDR2 is SMNVEV (reference sequence).

DNA for the CDR3: TGTGCCACCAGTGACTCCAGAGTCCCTAACTATGGCTACACCTTC. It codes for CATSDSRVPNYGYTF. This chain links TRBV24-1 with TRBJ1-2; D ambiguous. The CDR3 runs 15 residues. The V end was cut by 4 bases, the J end by 0 bases, with 11 bases between. Germline assignment: CDR1 KGHDR and CDR2 SFDVKD.

This clonotype was seen only a few times. The gene calls are TRBV4-1 and TRBJ1-5; D might be TRBD1 (5 bases). V was clipped by 0 bases and J by 5 bases, with 11 bases between them. This CDR3 is built from 15 residues. Germline values: CDR1 MGHRA, CDR2 YSYEKL. CDR3 coding DNA: TGCGCCAGCAGCCAAGATCGAGGGGCCTATCAGCCCCAGCATTTT. This translates into CASSQDRGAYQPQHF.

This chain uses TRBV4-3 with TRBJ2-7; D not resolved. The CDR3 loop spans 14 amino acids. Germline CDR1 is LGHNA and CDR2 is YSLEER. The V end lost 2 bases, the J end lost 4 bases, and 12 bases lay between the germline ends. CDR3 amino acids: CASSQNLGFYEQYF. CDR3 coding DNA: TGCGCCAGCAGCCAAAACTTGGGGTTTTACGAGCAGTACTTC.

This clonotype is classed as medium-sized. The rearrangement links TRBV29-1 to TRBJ2-5; D is perhaps TRBD2 (5 bases). Trimming cost V 4 bases and J 1 base, with 7 bases left between them. The germline V gene has CDR1 SQVTM and CDR2 ANQGSEA. This CDR3 contains 12 residues. CDR3: CSVGRSQETQYF. The DNA of the CDR3 is TGCAGCGTTGGGAGGAGCCAAGAGACCCAGTACTTC.

V and J are TRBV12-3 or TRBV12-4 and TRBJ2-5; D is uncertain. V dropped 0 bases and J dropped 2 bases, with 7 bases sitting between them. The CDR3 sequence is 14 residues long. This CDR3 reads CASSLAIIQETQYF. In DNA form, the CDR3 reads TGTGCCAGCAGTTTAGCCATAATACAAGAGACCCAGTACTTC.

The sample holds a few counts of this clonotype. This chain links TRBV7-8 with TRBJ1-1; D is unresolved. Germline CDR1 SGHVS, CDR2 FQNEAQ. The CDR3 is 15 residues long. Between the trimmed V and J ends, which lost 3 bases and 6 bases, there was a span of 17 bases. The CDR3 spells CASSFPGWQEAEAFF. CDR3 sequence (DNA): TGTGCCAGCAGCTTCCCTGGCTGGCAAGAAGCTGAAGCTTTCTTT. The variable domain in full, completed from reference TRBV7-8 and TRBJ1-1, reads GAGVSQSPRYKVAKRGQDVALRCDPISGHVSLFWYQQALGQGPEFLTYFQNEAQLDKSGLPSDRFFAERPEGSVSTLKIQRTQQEDSAVYLCASSFPGWQEAEAFFGQGTRLTVV.

The V and J genes are TRBV15 and TRBJ2-2; D not certain. Per germline, CDR1 LNHNV and CDR2 YYDKDF (reference sequence). V was trimmed by 1 base and J by 3 bases, leaving 6 bases between them. CDR3 length equals 14 residues. The CDR3 loop is CATSRALDTGELFF. The CDR3 DNA reads as TGTGCCACCAGCAGAGCCCTGGACACCGGGGAGCTGTTTTTT. The variable domain in full, with the rest retrieved from reference TRBV15 and TRBJ2-2, is DAMVIQNPRYQVTQFGKPVTLSCSQTLNHNVMYWYQQKSSQAPKLLFHYYDKDFNNEADTPDNFQSRRPNTSFCFLDIRSPGLGDTAMYLCATSRALDTGELFFGEGSRLTVL.

The CDR3 spells CASSQVGRGFYEQYF. In DNA form, the CDR3 reads TGTGCCAGCAGCCAAGTGGGACGGGGTTTCTACGAGCAGTACTTC. The J gene is TRBJ2-7, the V gene TRBV3-1; TRBD1 or TRBD2 may be the D gene (5 bases each). The ends were cut back, 1 base at V and 3 bases at J, with 13 bases in the middle. Germline V gene lookup returns CDR1 LGHDT and CDR2 YNNKEL (reference sequence). The CDR3 is 15 residues long.

This clonotype has more than one count but fewer than ten. The chain employs TRBV7-2 and TRBJ2-3, with D uncertain. CDR1 and CDR2 from the germline V gene are SGHTA and FQGNSA. The CDR3 consists of 15 residues. V lost 1 base to trimming and J lost 2 bases, with 10 bases between them. CDR3: CASSLGVSNTDTQYF. The CDR3 DNA sequence: TGTGCCAGCAGCTTAGGGGTCTCAAACACAGATACGCAGTATTTT.

J is TRBJ1-2 and V is TRBV20-1, with a weak D call TRBD1 (5 bases). CDR1 is DFQATT, CDR2 SNEGSKA, per germline (reference sequence). V shed 3 bases and J shed 4 bases, with 9 bases lying between them. The length of the CDR3 is 12 residues. CDR3 residues: CSASRGTYGYTF. CDR3 nucleotide sequence: TGCAGTGCTAGCCGGGGGACCTATGGCTACACCTTC.

In its sample, this clonotype was seen a few times. This sequence joins TRBV6-2 or TRBV6-3 and TRBJ1-5, with D perhaps matching TRBD1 (6 bases). The CDR3 spans 14 residues. Trimming pared 4 bases from V and 8 bases from J, leaving 15 bases between. CDR1 is MNHEY and CDR2 is SVGEGT in the germline V gene. The CDR3 is CASSFSQGREPQHF. CDR3 DNA: TGTGCCAGCAGTTTCTCCCAGGGGCGAGAGCCCCAGCATTTT.

This clonotype was seen only a few times. The chain couples TRBV7-9 to TRBJ2-7; D possibly corresponds to TRBD1 (6 bases). CDR3 length: 14 residues. With 5 bases removed from V and 6 bases from J, the gap between germline ends came to 17 bases. The germline gives CDR1 SEHNR, CDR2 FQNEAQ (reference sequence). The DNA of the CDR3 is TGTGCCAGCAGCCCCCGGGACATCTTGGTCGAGCAGTACTTC. Its protein product is CASSPRDILVEQYF.

The gene calls are TRBV7-9 and TRBJ2-1; the match to TRBD2 covers 9 bases. The CDR3 consists of 17 residues. Germline V CDR1 and CDR2: SEHNR, FQNEAQ (reference sequence). J lost 9 bases, V lost 5 bases, and 17 bases had no gene match. The CDR3 region is CASSPTGAGGPLSEQFF. The CDR3 DNA reads TGTGCCAGCAGCCCTACAGGAGCGGGGGGCCCTCTCAGTGAGCAGTTCTTC.